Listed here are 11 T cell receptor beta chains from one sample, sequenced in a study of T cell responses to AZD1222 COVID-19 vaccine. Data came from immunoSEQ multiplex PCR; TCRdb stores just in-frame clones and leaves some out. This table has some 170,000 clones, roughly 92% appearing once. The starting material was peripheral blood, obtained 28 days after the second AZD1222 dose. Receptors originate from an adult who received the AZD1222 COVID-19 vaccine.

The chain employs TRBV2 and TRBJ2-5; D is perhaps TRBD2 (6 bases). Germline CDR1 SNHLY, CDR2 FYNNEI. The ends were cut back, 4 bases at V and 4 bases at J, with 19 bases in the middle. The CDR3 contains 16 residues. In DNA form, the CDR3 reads TGTGCCAGCAGTGGACGGACCCTCAGGAGGGTAGAGACCCAGTACTTC. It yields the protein CASSGRTLRRVETQYF.

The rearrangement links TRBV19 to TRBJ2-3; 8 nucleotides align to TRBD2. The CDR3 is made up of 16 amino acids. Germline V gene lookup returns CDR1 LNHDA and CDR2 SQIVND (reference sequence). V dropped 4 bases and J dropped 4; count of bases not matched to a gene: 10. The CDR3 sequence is CASSRSSGRFPDTQYF. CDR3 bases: TGTGCCAGTAGTAGGTCGAGCGGGAGATTCCCAGATACGCAGTATTTT.

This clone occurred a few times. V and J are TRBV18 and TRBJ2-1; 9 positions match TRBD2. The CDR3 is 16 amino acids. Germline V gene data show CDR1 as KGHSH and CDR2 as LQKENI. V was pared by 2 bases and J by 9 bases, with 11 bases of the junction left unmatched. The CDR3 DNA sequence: TGTGCCAGCTCACCAGATTTTAGCGGGAGTATTGTTGAGCAGTTCTTC. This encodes CASSPDFSGSIVEQFF.

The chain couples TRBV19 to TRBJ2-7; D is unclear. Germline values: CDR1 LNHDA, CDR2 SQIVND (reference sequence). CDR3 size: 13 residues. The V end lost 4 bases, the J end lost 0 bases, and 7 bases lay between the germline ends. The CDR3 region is CASSRQRSYEQYF. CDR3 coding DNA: TGTGCCAGTAGTAGACAACGCTCCTACGAGCAGTACTTC.

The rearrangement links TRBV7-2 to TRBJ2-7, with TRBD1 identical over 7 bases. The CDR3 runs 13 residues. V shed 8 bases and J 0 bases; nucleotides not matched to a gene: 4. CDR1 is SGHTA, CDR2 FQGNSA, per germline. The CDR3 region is CASGGQSSYEQYF. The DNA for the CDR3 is TGTGCCAGCGGGGGACAGTCCTCCTACGAGCAGTACTTC.

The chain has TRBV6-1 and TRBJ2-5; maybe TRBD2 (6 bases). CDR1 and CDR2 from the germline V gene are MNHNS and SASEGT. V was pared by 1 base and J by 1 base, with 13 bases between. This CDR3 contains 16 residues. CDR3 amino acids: CASSEGWTTLQETQYF. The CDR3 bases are TGTGCCAGCAGTGAAGGATGGACTACCCTCCAAGAGACCCAGTACTTC.

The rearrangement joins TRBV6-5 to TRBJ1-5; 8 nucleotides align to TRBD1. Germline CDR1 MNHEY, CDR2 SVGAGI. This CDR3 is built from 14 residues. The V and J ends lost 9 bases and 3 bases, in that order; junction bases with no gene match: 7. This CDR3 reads CASKTGDFNQPQHF. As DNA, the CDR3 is TGTGCCAGTAAGACAGGGGACTTCAATCAGCCCCAGCATTTT.

CDR3 amino acids: CASSLGGAGANVLTF. CDR3 nucleotide sequence: TGTGCCAGCAGCTTAGGAGGGGCCGGGGCCAACGTCCTGACTTTC. This sequence joins TRBV11-3 and TRBJ2-6; TRBD1 or TRBD2 may be the D gene (5 bases each). Germline V gene lookup returns CDR1 SGHNT and CDR2 YENEEA. The CDR3 spans 15 residues. V lost 1 base and J 4 bases, leaving 8 bases between the germline ends.

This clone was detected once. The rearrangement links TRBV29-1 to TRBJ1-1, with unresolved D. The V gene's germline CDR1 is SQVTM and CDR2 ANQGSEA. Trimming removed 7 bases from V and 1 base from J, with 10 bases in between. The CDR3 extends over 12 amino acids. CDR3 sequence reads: CSGGRTNTEAFF. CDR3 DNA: TGCAGCGGAGGACGGACGAACACTGAAGCTTTCTTT.

The DNA for the CDR3 is TGTGCCAGCAGCCTTGGGCGTAGGGATACGCAGTATTTT. It encodes CASSLGRRDTQYF. The V gene is TRBV11-2, the J gene TRBJ2-3; D gene ambiguous. CDR1 is SGHAT, CDR2 FQNNGV, per germline. The V gene lost 5 bases and the J gene lost 6 bases, with 12 bases spanning the gap. The CDR3 spans 13 residues.

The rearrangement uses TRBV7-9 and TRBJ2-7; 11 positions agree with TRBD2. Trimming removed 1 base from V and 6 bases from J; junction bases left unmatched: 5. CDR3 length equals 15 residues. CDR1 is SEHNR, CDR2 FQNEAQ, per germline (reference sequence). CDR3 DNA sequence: TGTGCCAGCAGCTTAGGGCTAGCGGGAGGAGTCGAGCAGTACTTC. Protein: CASSLGLAGGVEQYF. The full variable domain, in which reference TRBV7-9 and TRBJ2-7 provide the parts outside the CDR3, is DTGVSQNPRHKITKRGQNVTFRCDPISEHNRLYWYRQTLGQGPEFLTYFQNEAQLEKSRLLSDRFSAERPKGSFSTLEIQRTEQGDSAMYLCASSLGLAGGVEQYFGPGTRLTVT.